Listed here are 2 T cell receptor beta chains from one sample, sequenced in a study of Graves' ophthalmopathy and Graves' hyperthyroidism. From RNA, the CDR3 regions of TCR beta chains were amplified and sequenced. RT-PCR was first run with HTBI primers, then multiplex PCR in a second round. Each CDR3 protein is one row after TCRdb ran MiXCR on the multiplex PCR reads. The data show 300,000 to 350,000 distinct CDR3 sequences, roughly 15% seen once. The sample comprised peripheral blood. These TCRs come from an adult man with Graves' ophthalmopathy.

This clonotype has at least ten counts. The V gene is TRBV11-2, the J gene TRBJ1-3, with D possibly TRBD1 on 6 matching bases. The length of the CDR3 is 15 residues. V dropped 4 bases and J dropped 4 bases, with 14 bases sitting between them. Germline CDR1 SGHAT, CDR2 FQNNGV. The CDR3 nucleotides read TGTGCCAGCAGCTCAGGTGGGACAACCGGAAACACCATATATTTT. Its protein product is CASSSGGTTGNTIYF. Based on the CDR3 plus reference TRBV11-2 and TRBJ1-3, the full variable domain is EAGVAQSPRYKIIEKRQSVAFWCNPISGHATLYWYQQILGQGPKLLIQFQNNGVVDDSQLPKDRFSAERLKGVDSTLKIQPAKLEDSAVYLCASSSGGTTGNTIYFGEGSWLTVV.

This clonotype was counted ten times or more. The V call is TRBV7-9, the J call TRBJ1-2, with D unresolved. Trimming shortened V by 2 bases and J by 8 bases, and 15 bases separated the two germline ends. Germline CDR1 SEHNR, CDR2 FQNEAQ (reference sequence). CDR3 size: 14 residues. The CDR3 region is CASSLSEVAFGYTF. Here the CDR3 DNA reads TGTGCCAGCAGCTTAAGTGAGGTGGCCTTCGGCTACACCTTC. Together with reference TRBV7-9 and TRBJ1-2, the CDR3 gives the full variable domain: DTGVSQNPRHKITKRGQNVTFRCDPISEHNRLYWYRQTLGQGPEFLTYFQNEAQLEKSRLLSDRFSAERPKGSFSTLEIQRTEQGDSAMYLCASSLSEVAFGYTFGSGTRLTVV.